Below, 20 T cell receptor beta chains from the same sample are listed, as sequenced in a study of breast tumors, draining lymph nodes, adjacent tissues. Each CDR3 protein gets one entry after TCRdb re-called the multiplex PCR reads with MiXCR. The data show fewer than 150,000 distinct CDR3 sequences, over 20% seen once. Samples came from axillary lymph nodes draining the breast cancer. The specimen was axillary lymph node tissue. Receptors originate from a female donor with breast cancer. Some clones in this sample may be carry-over from other donors' samples.

This clonotype was seen many times. The V and J genes are TRBV30 and TRBJ2-7, with D perhaps TRBD1 or TRBD2 (5 bases each). CDR1 is GTSNPN, CDR2 SVGIG, per germline (reference sequence). Between the trimmed V and J ends, which lost 2 bases and 6 bases, there was a span of 8 bases. The CDR3 is 11 amino acids. In DNA form, the CDR3 reads TGTGCCTGGAGTCTGGGGACCGAGCAGTACTTC. Protein product: CAWSLGTEQYF.

This clonotype was found many times. V and J are TRBV7-9 and TRBJ1-2; D call uncertain. CDR3 length: 16 residues. Germline CDR1 is SEHNR and CDR2 is FQNEAQ (reference sequence). V was trimmed by 5 bases and J by 4 bases, leaving 20 bases between them. CDR3 nucleotides: TGTGCCAGCAGCCGGTGGCCGGATCAGGAGGGCTATGGCTACACCTTC. This gives the protein CASSRWPDQEGYGYTF.

On this clonotype: This may be a read error, as it is one base from a much larger clone. This rearrangement joins TRBV29-1 to TRBJ1-3; no firm D call. This CDR3 has 11 residues. CDR1 and CDR2 (germline): SQVTM, ANQGSEA. The CDR3 is CNVMTGNTIYF. CDR3 nucleotide sequence: TGCAACGTTATGACTGGAAACACCATATATTTT.

This clonotype was picked up many times. The chain uses TRBV6-6 and TRBJ2-7, with TRBD2 matching over 10 bases. From germline, CDR1 is MNHNY and CDR2 SVGAGI (reference sequence). The V and J ends lost 7 bases and 5 bases, in that order; junction bases with no gene match: 8. The CDR3 is 14 residues long. CDR3 coding DNA: TGTGCCAGCACCCTAGCGGGAGATGTGCACGAGCAGTACTTC. This codes for CASTLAGDVHEQYF.

This clonotype showed up just once. This may be a read error, as it is one base from a much larger clone. The J gene is TRBJ1-3, the V gene TRBV6-1; D may be TRBD1 (5 bases). This CDR3 region has 15 residues. From germline, CDR1 is MNHNS and CDR2 SASEGT. The DNA for the CDR3 is TGTGCCAGCAGTGGGGCAGGGAGTTTTGGAGACACCATATATTTT. Translated: CASSGAGSFGDTIYF.

V is TRBV10-1 and J is TRBJ1-1; D possibly corresponds to TRBD1 (5 bases). This CDR3 comprises 14 residues. V shed 0 bases and J shed 4 bases, with 9 bases lying between them. Germline V gene data show CDR1 as WNHNN and CDR2 as SYGVQD (reference sequence). This chain's CDR3 is CASSESKGRTEAFF. In nucleotides, the CDR3 is TGCGCCAGCAGTGAGTCGAAGGGGCGCACTGAAGCTTTCTTT.

This clonotype occurred many times. This sequence joins TRBV18 and TRBJ2-1; D is ambiguous. The CDR3 runs 15 residues. V lost 3 bases, J lost 1 base, and 10 bases lay in between. CDR1 and CDR2 from the germline V gene are KGHSH and LQKENI. This chain's CDR3 is CASSPTVGSYNEQFF. The CDR3 region has the DNA TGTGCCAGCTCACCTACAGTGGGGTCCTACAATGAGCAGTTCTTC.

There are many counts of this clonotype. This sequence joins TRBV7-6 and TRBJ2-1, with D hard to call. There are 13 residues in the CDR3. V dropped 5 bases and J dropped 2 bases, with 7 bases sitting between them. The germline V gene has CDR1 SGHVS and CDR2 FNYEAQ. The CDR3: CASSPNTYNEQFF. The CDR3, as DNA: TGTGCCAGCAGCCCCAACACCTACAATGAGCAGTTCTTC.

This clonotype was recorded at least ten times. The chain is built from TRBV3-1 and TRBJ2-7; 7 bases align to TRBD2. The germline V gene encodes CDR1 LGHDT and CDR2 YNNKEL (reference sequence). Trimming at V came to 1 base and at J to 5 bases, leaving 5 bases not matched to a gene. The CDR3 is made up of 14 amino acids. In DNA, the CDR3 is TGTGCCAGCAGCCAAGCGGGAGGTCGGAACGAGCAGTACTTC. This codes for CASSQAGGRNEQYF.

This clonotype was seen ten or more times. The CDR3 spells CATSRAEPGGYTF. The DNA for the CDR3 is TGTGCCACCAGCAGAGCAGAACCCGGCGGCTACACCTTC. The chain is built from TRBV15 and TRBJ1-2; no clear D. Germline V gene lookup returns CDR1 LNHNV and CDR2 YYDKDF (reference sequence). The length of the CDR3 is 13 residues. V lost 1 base and J lost 8, with 11 bases in between. Looking up the rest from reference TRBV15 and TRBJ1-2 gives the full variable domain: DAMVIQNPRYQVTQFGKPVTLSCSQTLNHNVMYWYQQKSSQAPKLLFHYYDKDFNNEADTPDNFQSRRPNTSFCFLDIRSPGLGDTAMYLCATSRAEPGGYTFGSGTRLTVV.

This clonotype was recorded at least ten times. This rearrangement joins TRBV5-1 to TRBJ2-1, with D possibly being TRBD2 (6 bases). Germline lookup yields CDR1 SGHRS and CDR2 YFSETQ. Trimming pared 7 bases from V and 10 bases from J, leaving 18 bases between. This CDR3 contains 13 residues. As DNA, the CDR3 is TGCGCCAGCCAAGGATTGGGGGGACGCGAGCAGTTCTTC. It translates to CASQGLGGREQFF.

This clonotype was counted ten times or more. This chain uses TRBV18 with TRBJ1-2; D remains ambiguous. The V gene's germline CDR1 is KGHSH and CDR2 LQKENI. The V and J ends lost 2 bases and 7 bases respectively, with 11 bases between them. The CDR3 contains 13 residues. The CDR3 loop is CASSPRRAGGYTF. For the CDR3, the DNA is TGTGCCAGCTCACCAAGGAGGGCGGGTGGCTACACCTTC.

This clonotype was counted only a few times. This rearrangement joins TRBV7-9 to TRBJ2-4; TRBD2 aligns across 7 bases. Germline loops: CDR1 SEHNR, CDR2 FQNEAQ (reference sequence). The V and J ends lost 5 bases and 6 bases, in that order; junction bases with no gene match: 13. The CDR3 totals 16 residues. Written as DNA, the CDR3 is TGTGCCAGCAGCGCCGGGGGGAGGGGCGATATAAACATTCAGTACTTC. Protein: CASSAGGRGDINIQYF.

To note about this clonotype: A clone one base away is much larger, so this may be a read error. No conserved phenylalanine or tryptophan is present at the end of the CDR3, so a read error is the likely explanation. The CDR3 region is CASSSRAKSSYEQYL. In nucleotides, the CDR3 is TGTGCCAGCAGTTCCCGCGCAAAGTCCTCCTACGAGCAGTACCTC. The chain carries TRBV6-5 and TRBJ2-7; D call uncertain. Germline V gives CDR1 MNHEY, CDR2 SVGAGI. The CDR3 has 15 amino acids. The V end lost 4 bases, the J end lost 0 bases, and 13 bases lay between the germline ends.

In the case of this clonotype: A single base separates this from a much larger clone, so it may be a read error. The chain is built from TRBV11-2 and TRBJ2-1; TRBD1 matches at 10 bases. The CDR3 is 17 residues long. Per the germline V gene, CDR1 is SGHAT and CDR2 is FQNNGV. The CDR3, as DNA: TGTGCCAGCAGCTTTTACTCGGCCGGGACAGGGGTGGGTGAGCAGATCTTC. Translation: CASSFYSAGTGVGEQIF.

This clonotype has a count of ten or more. The chain employs TRBV5-1 and TRBJ2-1; tentative D call: TRBD1 (6 bases). Germline V gene lookup returns CDR1 SGHRS and CDR2 YFSETQ. V lost 5 bases to trimming and J lost 0 bases, with 12 bases between them. This CDR3 spans 15 amino acids. DNA for the CDR3: TGCGCCAGCAGGACAGGTCCGAGCTCCTACAATGAGCAGTTCTTC. Translating it yields CASRTGPSSYNEQFF.

This clonotype was observed a handful of times. The gene calls are TRBV28 and TRBJ2-7; 8 bases line up with TRBD1. This CDR3 contains 14 residues. Trimming at V came to 5 bases and at J to 5 bases, leaving 8 bases not matched to a gene. Germline V CDR1 and CDR2: MDHEN, SYDVKM. The CDR3 sequence is CASSPRTGKNEQYF. DNA for the CDR3: TGTGCCAGCAGTCCCCGGACAGGGAAGAACGAGCAGTACTTC.

This clonotype showed up many times. V is TRBV10-1 and J is TRBJ2-1; D is unclear. V lost 9 bases and J 4 bases, leaving 10 bases between the germline ends. Germline V CDR1 and CDR2: WNHNN, SYGVQD (reference sequence). The CDR3 covers 12 residues. Here the CDR3 DNA reads TGCGCCAGTCCTCACGGGTACAATGAGCAGTTCTTC. This translates into CASPHGYNEQFF.

This clonotype was detected many times. The rearrangement links TRBV18 to TRBJ1-2; a possible D gene is TRBD1 (5 bases). The CDR3 sequence is 17 residues long. V dropped 3 bases and J dropped 2 bases, with 19 bases sitting between them. In germline, CDR1 is KGHSH, CDR2 LQKENI. The CDR3 DNA follows: TGTGCCAGCTCACCCGGGACTTCATCGAGACGGAACTATGGCTACACCTTC. This codes for CASSPGTSSRRNYGYTF.

The rearrangement joins TRBV3-1 to TRBJ1-4; D remains unclear. This CDR3 contains 14 residues. Germline V CDR1 and CDR2: LGHDT, YNNKEL (reference sequence). The germline V and J ends were trimmed by 0 bases and 10 bases, with 12 bases remaining between them. The CDR3 DNA follows: TGTGCCAGCAGCCAAGAGAGAACAGTTGCAAAACTGTTTTTT. Translation gives CASSQERTVAKLFF.